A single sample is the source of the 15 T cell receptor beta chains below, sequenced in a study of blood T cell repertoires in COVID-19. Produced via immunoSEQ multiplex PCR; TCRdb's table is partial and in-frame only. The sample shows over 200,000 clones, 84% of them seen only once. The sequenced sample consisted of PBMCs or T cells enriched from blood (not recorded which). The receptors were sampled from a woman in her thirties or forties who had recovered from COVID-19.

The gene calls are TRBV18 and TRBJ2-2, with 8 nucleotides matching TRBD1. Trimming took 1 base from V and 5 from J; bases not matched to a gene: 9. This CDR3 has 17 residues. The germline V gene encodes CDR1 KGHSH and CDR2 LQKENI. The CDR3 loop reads CASSPQQGGRGTGELFF. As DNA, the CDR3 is TGTGCCAGCTCACCACAACAGGGGGGAAGAGGTACCGGGGAGCTGTTTTTT.

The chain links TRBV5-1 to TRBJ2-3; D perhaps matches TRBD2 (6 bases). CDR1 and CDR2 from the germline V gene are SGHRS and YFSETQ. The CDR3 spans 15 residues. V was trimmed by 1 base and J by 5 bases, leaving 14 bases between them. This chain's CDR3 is CASSLINWGVDTQYF. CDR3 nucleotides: TGCGCCAGCAGCTTGATCAACTGGGGGGTAGATACGCAGTATTTT.

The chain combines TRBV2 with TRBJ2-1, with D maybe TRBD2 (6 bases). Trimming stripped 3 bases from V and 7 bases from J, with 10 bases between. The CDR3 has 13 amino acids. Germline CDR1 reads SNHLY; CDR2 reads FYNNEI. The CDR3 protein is CASSEEGRNEQFF. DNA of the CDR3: TGTGCCAGCAGTGAGGAGGGAAGGAATGAGCAGTTCTTC.

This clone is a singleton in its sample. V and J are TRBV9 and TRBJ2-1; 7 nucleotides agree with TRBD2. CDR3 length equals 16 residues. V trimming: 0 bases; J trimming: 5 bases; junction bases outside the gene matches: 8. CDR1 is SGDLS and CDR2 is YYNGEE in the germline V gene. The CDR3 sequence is CASSVDPSGNHNEQFF. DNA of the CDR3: TGTGCCAGCAGCGTAGACCCTAGCGGAAACCACAATGAGCAGTTCTTC.

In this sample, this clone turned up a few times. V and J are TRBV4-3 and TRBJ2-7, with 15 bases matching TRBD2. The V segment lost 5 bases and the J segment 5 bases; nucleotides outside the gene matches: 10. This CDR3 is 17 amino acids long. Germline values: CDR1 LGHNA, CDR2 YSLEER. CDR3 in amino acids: CASSEPSGTSGRNEQYV. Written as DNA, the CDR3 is TGCGCCAGCAGCGAACCGTCCGGGACTAGCGGGAGGAACGAGCAGTACGTC.

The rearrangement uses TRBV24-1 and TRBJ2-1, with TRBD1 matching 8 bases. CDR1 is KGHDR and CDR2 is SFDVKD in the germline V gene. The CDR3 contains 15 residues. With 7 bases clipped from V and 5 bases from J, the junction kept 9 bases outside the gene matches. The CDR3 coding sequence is TGTGCCACCAGCGGGACAGGTAGGACCAACAATGAGCAGTTCTTC. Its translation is CATSGTGRTNNEQFF.

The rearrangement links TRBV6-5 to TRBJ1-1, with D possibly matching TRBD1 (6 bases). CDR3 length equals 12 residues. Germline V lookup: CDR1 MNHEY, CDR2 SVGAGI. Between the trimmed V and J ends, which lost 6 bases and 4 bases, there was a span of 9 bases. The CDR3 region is CASSAQGTEAFF. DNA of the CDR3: TGTGCCAGCAGCGCACAGGGCACTGAAGCTTTCTTT.

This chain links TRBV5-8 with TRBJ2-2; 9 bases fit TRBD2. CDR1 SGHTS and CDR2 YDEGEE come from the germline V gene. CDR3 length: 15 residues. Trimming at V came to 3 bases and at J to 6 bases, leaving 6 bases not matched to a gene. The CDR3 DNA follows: TGTGCCAGCAGCTGGGCTAGCGGGACAGCCGGGGAGCTGTTTTTT. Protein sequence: CASSWASGTAGELFF.

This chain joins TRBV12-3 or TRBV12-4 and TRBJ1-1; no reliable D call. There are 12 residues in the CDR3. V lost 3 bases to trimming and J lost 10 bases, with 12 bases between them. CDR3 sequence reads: CASSFMGLSAFF. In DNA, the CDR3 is TGTGCCAGCAGTTTCATGGGCTTATCAGCTTTCTTT.

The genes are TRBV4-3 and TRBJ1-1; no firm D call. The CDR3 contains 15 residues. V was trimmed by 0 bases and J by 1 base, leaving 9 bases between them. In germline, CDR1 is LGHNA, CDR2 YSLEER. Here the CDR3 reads CASSQDRAGNTEAFF. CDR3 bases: TGCGCCAGCAGCCAAGATCGTGCCGGGAACACTGAAGCTTTCTTT.

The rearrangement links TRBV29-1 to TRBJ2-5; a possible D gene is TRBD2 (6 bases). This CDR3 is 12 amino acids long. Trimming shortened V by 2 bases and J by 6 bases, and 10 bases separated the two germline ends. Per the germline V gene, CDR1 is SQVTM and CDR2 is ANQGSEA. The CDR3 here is CSVERRGKTQYF. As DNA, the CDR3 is TGCAGCGTTGAAAGGCGGGGTAAGACCCAGTACTTC.

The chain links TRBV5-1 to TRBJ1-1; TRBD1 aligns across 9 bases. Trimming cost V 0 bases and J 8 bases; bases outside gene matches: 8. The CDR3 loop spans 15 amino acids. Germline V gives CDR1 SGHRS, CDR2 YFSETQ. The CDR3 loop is CASSLGNTGTGEAFF. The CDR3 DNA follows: TGCGCCAGCAGCTTGGGAAATACCGGGACAGGGGAAGCTTTCTTT.

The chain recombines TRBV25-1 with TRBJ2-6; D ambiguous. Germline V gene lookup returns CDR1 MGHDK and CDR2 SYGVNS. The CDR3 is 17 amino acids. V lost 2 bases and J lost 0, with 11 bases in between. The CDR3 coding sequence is TGTGCCAGCAGTGAAATGGGCCGATCCTCTGGGGCCAACGTCCTGACTTTC. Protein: CASSEMGRSSGANVLTF. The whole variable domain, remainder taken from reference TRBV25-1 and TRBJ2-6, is EADIYQTPRYLVIGTGKKITLECSQTMGHDKMYWYQQDPGMELHLIHYSYGVNSTEKGDLSSESTVSRIRTEHFPLTLESARPSHTSQYLCASSEMGRSSGANVLTFGAGSRLTVL.

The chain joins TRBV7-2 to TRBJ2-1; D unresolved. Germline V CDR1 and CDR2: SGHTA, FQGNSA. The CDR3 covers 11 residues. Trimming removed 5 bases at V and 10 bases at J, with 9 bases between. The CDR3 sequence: CASSSQWEQFF. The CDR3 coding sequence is TGTGCCAGCAGCAGCCAATGGGAGCAGTTCTTC.

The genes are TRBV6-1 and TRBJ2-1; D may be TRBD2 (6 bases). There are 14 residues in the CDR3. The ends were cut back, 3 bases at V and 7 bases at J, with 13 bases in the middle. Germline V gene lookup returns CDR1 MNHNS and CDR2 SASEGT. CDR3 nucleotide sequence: TGTGCCAGCAGTGACCGGGGGATCTGGAATGAGCAGTTCTTC. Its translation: CASSDRGIWNEQFF.